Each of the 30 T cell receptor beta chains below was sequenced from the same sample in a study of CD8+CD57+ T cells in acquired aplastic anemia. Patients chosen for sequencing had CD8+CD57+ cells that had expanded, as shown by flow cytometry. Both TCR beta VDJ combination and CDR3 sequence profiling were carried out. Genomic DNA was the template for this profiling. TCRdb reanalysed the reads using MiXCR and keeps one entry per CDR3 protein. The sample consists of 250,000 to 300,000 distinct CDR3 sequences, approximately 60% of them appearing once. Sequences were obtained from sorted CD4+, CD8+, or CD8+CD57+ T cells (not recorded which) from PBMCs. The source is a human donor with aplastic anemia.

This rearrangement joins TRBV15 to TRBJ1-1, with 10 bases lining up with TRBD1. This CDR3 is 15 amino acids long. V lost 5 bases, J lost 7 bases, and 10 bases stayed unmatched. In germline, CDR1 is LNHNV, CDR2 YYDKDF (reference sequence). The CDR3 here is CATSVGTGAYNEAFF. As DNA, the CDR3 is TGTGCCACCAGCGTCGGGACAGGGGCCTACAATGAAGCTTTCTTT. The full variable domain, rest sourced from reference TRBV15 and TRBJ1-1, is DAMVIQNPRYQVTQFGKPVTLSCSQTLNHNVMYWYQQKSSQAPKLLFHYYDKDFNNEADTPDNFQSRRPNTSFCFLDIRSPGLGDTAMYLCATSVGTGAYNEAFFGQGTRLTVV.

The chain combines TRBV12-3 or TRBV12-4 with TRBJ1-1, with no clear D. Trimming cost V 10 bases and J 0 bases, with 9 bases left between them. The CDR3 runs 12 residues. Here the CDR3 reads CATRVLNTEAFF. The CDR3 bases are TGTGCCACGCGAGTGCTGAACACTGAAGCTTTCTTT.

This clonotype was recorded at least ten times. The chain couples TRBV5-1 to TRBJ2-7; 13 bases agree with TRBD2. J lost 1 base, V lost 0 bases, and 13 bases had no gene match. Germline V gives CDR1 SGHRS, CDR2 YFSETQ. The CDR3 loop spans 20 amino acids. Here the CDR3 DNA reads TGCGCCAGCAGCTTGGTAACTAGCGGGAGGGATATGCTTGGGTCCTACGAGCAGTACTTC. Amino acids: CASSLVTSGRDMLGSYEQYF.

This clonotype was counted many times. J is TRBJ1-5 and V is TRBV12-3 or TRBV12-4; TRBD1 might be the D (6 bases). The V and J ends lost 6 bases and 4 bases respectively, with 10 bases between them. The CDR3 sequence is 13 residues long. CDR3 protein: CASRGQLNQPQHF. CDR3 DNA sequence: TGTGCCAGCAGAGGACAGCTAAATCAGCCCCAGCATTTT.

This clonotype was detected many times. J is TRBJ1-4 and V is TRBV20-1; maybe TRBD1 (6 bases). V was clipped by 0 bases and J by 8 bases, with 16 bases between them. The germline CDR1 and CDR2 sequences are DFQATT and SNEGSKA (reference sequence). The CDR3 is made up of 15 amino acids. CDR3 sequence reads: CSARDQGQGGEKLFF. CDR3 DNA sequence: TGCAGTGCTAGAGATCAGGGCCAAGGGGGGGAAAAACTGTTTTTT.

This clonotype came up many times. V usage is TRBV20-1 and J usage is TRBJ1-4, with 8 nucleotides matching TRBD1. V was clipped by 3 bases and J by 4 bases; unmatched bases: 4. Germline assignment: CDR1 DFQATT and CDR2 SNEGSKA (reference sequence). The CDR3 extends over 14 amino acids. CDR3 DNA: TGCAGTGCTAGCGCCACAGGGGGTAATGAAAAACTGTTTTTT. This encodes CSASATGGNEKLFF.

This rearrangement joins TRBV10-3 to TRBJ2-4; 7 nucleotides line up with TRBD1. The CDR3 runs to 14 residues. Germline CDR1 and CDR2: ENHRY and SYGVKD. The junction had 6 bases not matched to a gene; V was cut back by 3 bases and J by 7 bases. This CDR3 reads CAISEQGSGNIQYF. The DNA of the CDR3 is TGTGCCATCAGTGAACAGGGGTCGGGCAACATTCAGTACTTC.

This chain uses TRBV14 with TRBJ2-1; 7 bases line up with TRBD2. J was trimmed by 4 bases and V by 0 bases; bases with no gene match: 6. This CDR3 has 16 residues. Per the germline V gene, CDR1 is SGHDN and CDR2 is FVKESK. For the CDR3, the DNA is TGTGCCAGCAGCCAAGAGCTGGGAGGGAAATACAATGAGCAGTTCTTC. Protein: CASSQELGGKYNEQFF.

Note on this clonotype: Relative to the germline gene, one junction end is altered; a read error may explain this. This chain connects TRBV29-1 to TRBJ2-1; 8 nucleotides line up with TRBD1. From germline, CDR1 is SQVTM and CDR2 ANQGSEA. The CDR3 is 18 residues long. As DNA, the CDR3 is TGCAGCGTTCTTCCGGGACAGGTCTCATTGTCCCCCTACAATGAGCAGTCCTTC. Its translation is CSVLPGQVSLSPYNEQSF.

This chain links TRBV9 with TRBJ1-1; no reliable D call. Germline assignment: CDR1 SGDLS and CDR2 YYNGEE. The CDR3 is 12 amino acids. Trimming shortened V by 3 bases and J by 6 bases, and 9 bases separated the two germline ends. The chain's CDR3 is CASSENRAEAFF. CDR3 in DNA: TGTGCCAGCAGCGAGAATAGGGCTGAAGCTTTCTTT.

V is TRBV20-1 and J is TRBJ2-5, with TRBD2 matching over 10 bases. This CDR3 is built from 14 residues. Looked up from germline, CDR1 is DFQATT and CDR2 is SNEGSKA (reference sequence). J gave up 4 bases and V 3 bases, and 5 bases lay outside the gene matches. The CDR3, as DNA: TGCAGTGCTAGGGGAGCGGGGGGGCTAGAGACCCAGTACTTC. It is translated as CSARGAGGLETQYF.

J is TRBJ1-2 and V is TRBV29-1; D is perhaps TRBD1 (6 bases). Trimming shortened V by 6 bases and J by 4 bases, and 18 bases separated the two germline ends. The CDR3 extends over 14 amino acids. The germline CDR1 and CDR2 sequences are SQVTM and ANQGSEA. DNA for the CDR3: TGCAGCGTCGTGGAAACAGGGATGAGCTATGGCTACACCTTC. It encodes CSVVETGMSYGYTF. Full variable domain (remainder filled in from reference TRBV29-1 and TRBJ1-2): SAVISQKPSRDICQRGTSLTIQCQVDSQVTMMFWYRQQPGQSLTLIATANQGSEATYESGFVIDKFPISRPNLTFSTLTVSNMSPEDSSIYLCSVVETGMSYGYTFGSGTRLTVV.

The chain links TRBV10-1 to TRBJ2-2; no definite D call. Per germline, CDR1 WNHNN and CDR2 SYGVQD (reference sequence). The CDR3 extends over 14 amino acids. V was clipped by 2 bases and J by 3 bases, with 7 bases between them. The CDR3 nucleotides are TGCGCCAGCAGTGAGAGGCCCGACACCGGGGAGCTGTTTTTT. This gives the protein CASSERPDTGELFF.

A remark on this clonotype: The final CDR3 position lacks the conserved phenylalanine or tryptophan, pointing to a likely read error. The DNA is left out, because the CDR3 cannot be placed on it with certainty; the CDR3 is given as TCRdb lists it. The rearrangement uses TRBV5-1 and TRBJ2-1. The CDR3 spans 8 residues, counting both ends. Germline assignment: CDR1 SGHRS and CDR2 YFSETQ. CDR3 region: CASSLGGG.

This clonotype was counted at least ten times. CDR3: CASSLGAGNQPQHF. The CDR3 nucleotides are TGTGCCAGCAGTTTAGGGGCGGGGAATCAGCCCCAGCATTTT. This rearrangement joins TRBV12-3 or TRBV12-4 to TRBJ1-5; D not resolved. This CDR3 spans 14 amino acids. V was clipped by 1 base and J by 4 bases, with 8 bases between them.

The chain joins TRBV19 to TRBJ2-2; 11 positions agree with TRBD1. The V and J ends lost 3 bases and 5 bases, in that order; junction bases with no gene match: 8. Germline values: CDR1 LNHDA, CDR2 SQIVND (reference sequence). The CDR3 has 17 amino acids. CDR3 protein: CASSISFGTGGTGELFF. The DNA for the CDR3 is TGTGCCAGTAGTATCAGCTTCGGGACAGGGGGTACCGGGGAGCTGTTTTTT.

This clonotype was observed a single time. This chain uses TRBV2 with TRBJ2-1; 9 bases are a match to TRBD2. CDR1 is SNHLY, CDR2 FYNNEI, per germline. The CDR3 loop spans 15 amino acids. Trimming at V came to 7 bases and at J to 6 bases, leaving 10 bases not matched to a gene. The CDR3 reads CASTPQAGGTNEQFF. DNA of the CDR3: TGTGCCAGCACTCCACAAGCGGGGGGAACCAATGAGCAGTTCTTC.

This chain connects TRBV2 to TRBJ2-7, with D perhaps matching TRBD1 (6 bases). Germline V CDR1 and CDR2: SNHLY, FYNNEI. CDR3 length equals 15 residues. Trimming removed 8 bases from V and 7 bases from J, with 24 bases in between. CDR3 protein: CASSRTVATLWEQYF. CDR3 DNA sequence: TGTGCCAGCTCCAGGACAGTGGCCACTCTGTGGGAGCAGTACTTC.

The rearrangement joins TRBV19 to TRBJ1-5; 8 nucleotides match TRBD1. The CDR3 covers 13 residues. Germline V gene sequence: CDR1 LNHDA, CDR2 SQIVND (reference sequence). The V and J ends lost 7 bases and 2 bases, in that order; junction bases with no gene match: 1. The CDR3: CASKGQGNQPQHF. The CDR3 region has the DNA TGTGCCAGTAAGGGACAGGGCAATCAGCCCCAGCATTTT.

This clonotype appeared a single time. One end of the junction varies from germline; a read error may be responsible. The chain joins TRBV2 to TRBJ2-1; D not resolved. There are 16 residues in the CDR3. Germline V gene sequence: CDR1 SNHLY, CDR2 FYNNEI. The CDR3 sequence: CASSQTLGGSYNAQFF. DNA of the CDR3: TGTGCCAGCAGCCAAACCTTGGGTGGATCCTACAATGCGCAGTTCTTC.

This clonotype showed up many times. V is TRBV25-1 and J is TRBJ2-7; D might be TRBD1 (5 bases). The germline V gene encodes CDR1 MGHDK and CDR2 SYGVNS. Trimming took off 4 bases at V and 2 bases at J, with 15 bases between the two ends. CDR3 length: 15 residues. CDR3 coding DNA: TGTGCCAGCAGTGGCAGGGTTGCCTTCGCCTACGAGCAGTACTTC. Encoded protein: CASSGRVAFAYEQYF.

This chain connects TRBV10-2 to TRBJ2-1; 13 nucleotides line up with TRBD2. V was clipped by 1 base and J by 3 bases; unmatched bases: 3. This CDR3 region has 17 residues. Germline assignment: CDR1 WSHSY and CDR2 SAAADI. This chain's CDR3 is CASSECRTSGGYNEQFF. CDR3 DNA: TGCGCCAGCAGTGAGTGTCGGACTAGCGGGGGCTACAATGAGCAGTTCTTC.

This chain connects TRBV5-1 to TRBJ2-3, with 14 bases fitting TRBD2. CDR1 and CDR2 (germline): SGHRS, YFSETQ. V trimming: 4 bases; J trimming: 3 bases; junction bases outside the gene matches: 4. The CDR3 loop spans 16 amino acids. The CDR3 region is CASSGTSGSATDTQYF. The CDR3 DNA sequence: TGCGCCAGCAGCGGGACTAGCGGGAGCGCAACAGATACGCAGTATTTT.

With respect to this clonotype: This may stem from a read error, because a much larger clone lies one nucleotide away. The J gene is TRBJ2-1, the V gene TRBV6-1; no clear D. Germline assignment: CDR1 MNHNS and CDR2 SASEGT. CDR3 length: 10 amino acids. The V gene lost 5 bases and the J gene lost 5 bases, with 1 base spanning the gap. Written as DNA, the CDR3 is TGTGCCAGCAGTAACAATGAGCAGTTCTTC. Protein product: CASSNNEQFF.

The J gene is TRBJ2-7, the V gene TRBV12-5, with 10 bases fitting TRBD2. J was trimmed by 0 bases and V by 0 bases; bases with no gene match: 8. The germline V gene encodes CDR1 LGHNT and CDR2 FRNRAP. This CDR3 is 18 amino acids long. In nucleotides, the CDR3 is TGTGCTAGTGGTTTGGTTATTCTAGCGGGAGATAGCTCCTACGAGCAGTACTTC. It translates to CASGLVILAGDSSYEQYF.

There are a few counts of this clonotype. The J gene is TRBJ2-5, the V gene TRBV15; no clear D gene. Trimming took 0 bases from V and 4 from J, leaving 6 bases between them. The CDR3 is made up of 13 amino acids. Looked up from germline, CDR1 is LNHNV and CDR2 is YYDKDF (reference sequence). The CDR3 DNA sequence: TGTGCCACCAGCAGAGATTCAGGAGAGACCCAGTACTTC. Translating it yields CATSRDSGETQYF.

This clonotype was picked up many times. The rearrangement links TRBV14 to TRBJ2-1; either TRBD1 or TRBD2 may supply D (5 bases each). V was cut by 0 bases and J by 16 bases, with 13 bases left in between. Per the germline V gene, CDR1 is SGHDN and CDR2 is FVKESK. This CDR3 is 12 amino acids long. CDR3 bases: TGTGCCAGCAGCCAAGATGGAAGGGGACGATTCTTC. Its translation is CASSQDGRGRFF.

The CDR3 reads CASSLRTSAAEQFF. The CDR3 DNA is TGTGCCAGCAGCTTGCGGACTAGTGCAGCTGAGCAGTTCTTC. The chain employs TRBV13 and TRBJ2-1; TRBD2 matches 7 bases. After removal of 3 bases from V and 9 bases from J, the junction contained 8 bases not matched to a gene. CDR1 and CDR2 (germline): PRHDT, FYEKMQ (reference sequence). The CDR3 has 14 amino acids.

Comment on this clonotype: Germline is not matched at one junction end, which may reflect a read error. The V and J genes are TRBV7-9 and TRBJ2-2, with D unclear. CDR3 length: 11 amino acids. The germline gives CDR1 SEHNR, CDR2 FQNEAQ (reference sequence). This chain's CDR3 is CASSLEGELFF. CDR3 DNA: TGCGCCAGCAGCCTGGAGGGGGAGCTGTTTTTT.

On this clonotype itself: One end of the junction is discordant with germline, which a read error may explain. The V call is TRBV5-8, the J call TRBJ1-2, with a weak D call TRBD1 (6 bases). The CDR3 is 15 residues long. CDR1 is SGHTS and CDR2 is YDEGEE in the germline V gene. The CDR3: CASSQSQVGGDGYTF. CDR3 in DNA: TGCGCCAGCAGCCAAAGCCAGGTGGGGGGCGACGGCTACACCTTC.